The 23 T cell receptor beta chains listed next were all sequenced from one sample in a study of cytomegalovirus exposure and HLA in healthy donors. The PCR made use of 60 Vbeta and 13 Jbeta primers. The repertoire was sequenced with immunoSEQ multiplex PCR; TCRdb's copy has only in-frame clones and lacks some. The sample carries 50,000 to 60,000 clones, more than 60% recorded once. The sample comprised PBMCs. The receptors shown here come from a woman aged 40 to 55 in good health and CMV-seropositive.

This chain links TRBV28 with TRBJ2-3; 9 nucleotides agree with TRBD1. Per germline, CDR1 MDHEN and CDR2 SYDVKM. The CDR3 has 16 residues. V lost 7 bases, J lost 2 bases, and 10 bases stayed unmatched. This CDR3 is CASNPGQGITTDTQYF. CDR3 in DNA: TGTGCCAGCAACCCGGGACAGGGTATTACCACAGATACGCAGTATTTT.

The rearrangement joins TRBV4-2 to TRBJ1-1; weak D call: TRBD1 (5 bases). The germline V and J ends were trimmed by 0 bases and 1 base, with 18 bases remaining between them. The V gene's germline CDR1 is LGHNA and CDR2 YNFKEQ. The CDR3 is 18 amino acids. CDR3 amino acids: CASSQEGSGAPGNTEAFF. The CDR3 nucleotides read TGTGCCAGCAGCCAAGAAGGCAGCGGGGCGCCCGGGAACACTGAAGCTTTCTTT.

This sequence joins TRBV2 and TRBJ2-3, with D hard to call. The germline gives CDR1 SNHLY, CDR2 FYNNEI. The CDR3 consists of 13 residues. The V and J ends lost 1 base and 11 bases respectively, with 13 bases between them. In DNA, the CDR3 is TGTGCCAGCAGTGAAGGCGGCCGACCTAGGCAGTATTTT. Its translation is CASSEGGRPRQYF.

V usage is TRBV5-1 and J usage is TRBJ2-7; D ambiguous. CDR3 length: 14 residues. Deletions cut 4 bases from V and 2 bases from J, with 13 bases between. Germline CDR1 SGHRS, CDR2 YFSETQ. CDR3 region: CASSLNPGTYEQYF. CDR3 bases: TGCGCCAGCAGCCTCAACCCAGGCACCTACGAGCAGTACTTC.

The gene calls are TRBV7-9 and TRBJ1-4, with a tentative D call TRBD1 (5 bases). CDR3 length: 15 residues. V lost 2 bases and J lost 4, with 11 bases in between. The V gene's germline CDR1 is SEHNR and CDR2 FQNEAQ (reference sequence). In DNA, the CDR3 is TGTGCCAGCAGCTTACTAGGGGTGATTAATGAAAAACTGTTTTTT. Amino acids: CASSLLGVINEKLFF.

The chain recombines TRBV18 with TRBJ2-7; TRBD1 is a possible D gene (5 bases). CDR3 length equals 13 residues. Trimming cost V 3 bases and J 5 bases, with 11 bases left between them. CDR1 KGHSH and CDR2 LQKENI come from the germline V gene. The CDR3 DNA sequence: TGTGCCAGCTCACCGTCGGGCAGGGACGAGCAGTACTTC. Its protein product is CASSPSGRDEQYF.

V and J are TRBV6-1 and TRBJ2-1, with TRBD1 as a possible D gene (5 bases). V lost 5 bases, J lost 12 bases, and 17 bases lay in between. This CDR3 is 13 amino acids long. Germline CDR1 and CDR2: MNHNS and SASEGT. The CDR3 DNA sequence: TGTGCCAGCAGTCAAAGAACGGATAGGGGGCAGTTCTTC. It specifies CASSQRTDRGQFF.

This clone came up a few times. CDR3: CSVAQTGGNTIYF. The CDR3 DNA reads TGCAGCGTTGCCCAAACAGGGGGAAACACCATATATTTT. The chain uses TRBV29-1 and TRBJ1-3; TRBD1 is a possible D gene (6 bases). The CDR3 sequence is 13 residues long. The V end lost 4 bases, the J end lost 4 bases, and 11 bases lay between the germline ends. Germline V gene sequence: CDR1 SQVTM, CDR2 ANQGSEA. Complete variable domain (other parts from reference TRBV29-1 and TRBJ1-3): SAVISQKPSRDICQRGTSLTIQCQVDSQVTMMFWYRQQPGQSLTLIATANQGSEATYESGFVIDKFPISRPNLTFSTLTVSNMSPEDSSIYLCSVAQTGGNTIYFGEGSWLTVV.

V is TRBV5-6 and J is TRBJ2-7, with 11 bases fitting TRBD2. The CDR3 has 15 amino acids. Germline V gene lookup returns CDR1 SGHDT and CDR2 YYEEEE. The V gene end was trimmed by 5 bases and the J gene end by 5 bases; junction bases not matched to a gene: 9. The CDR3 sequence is CASRPRPTSGNEQYF. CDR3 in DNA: TGTGCCAGCAGGCCACGTCCGACTAGCGGGAACGAGCAGTACTTC.

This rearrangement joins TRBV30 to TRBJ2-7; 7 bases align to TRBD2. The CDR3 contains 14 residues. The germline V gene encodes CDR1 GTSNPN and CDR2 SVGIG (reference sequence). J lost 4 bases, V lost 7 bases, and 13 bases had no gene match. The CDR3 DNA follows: TGTGCCTCCTCTCCGCGGACTAGAGGTTACGAGCAGTACTTC. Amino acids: CASSPRTRGYEQYF.

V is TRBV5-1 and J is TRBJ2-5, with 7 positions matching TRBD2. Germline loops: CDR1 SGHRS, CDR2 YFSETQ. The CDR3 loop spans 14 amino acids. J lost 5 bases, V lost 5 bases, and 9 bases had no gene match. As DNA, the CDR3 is TGCGCCAGCAGTTTAACAGGAGCGGGGGAGACCCAGTACTTC. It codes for CASSLTGAGETQYF.

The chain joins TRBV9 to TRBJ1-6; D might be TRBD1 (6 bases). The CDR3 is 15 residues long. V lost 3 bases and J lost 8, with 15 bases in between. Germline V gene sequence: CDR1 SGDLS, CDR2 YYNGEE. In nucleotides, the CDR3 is TGTGCCAGCAGCGCGGCACAGGGTCGGGATTCACCCCTCCACTTT. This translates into CASSAAQGRDSPLHF.

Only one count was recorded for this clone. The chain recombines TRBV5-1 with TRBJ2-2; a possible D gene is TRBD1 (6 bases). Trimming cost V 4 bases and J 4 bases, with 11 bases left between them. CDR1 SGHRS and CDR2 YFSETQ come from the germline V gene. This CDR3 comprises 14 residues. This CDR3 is CASSPGQSTGELFF. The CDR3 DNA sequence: TGCGCCAGCAGCCCCGGACAGAGCACCGGGGAGCTGTTTTTT.

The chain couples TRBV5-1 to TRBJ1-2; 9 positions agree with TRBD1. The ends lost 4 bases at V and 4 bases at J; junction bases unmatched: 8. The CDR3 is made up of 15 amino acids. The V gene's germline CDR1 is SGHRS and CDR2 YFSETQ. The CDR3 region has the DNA TGCGCCAGCAGCACGGGGGACAGGGCGGTCTATGGCTACACCTTC. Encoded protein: CASSTGDRAVYGYTF. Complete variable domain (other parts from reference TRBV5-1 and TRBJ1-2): KAGVTQTPRYLIKTRGQQVTLSCSPISGHRSVSWYQQTPGQGLQFLFEYFSETQRNKGNFPGRFSGRQFSNSRSEMNVSTLELGDSALYLCASSTGDRAVYGYTFGSGTRLTVV.

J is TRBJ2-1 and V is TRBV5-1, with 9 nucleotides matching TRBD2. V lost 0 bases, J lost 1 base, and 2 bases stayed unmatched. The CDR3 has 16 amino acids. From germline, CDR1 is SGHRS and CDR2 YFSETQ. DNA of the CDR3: TGCGCCAGCAGCTTGGGACTAGCGGCGTCCTACAATGAGCAGTTCTTC. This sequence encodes CASSLGLAASYNEQFF.

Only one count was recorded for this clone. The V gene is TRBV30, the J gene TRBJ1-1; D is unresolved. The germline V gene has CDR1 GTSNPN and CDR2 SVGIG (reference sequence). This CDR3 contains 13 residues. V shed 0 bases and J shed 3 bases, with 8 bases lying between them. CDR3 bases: TGTGCCTGGAGTGTACGCGGGGACACTGAAGCTTTCTTT. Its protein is CAWSVRGDTEAFF.

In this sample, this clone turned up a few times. The CDR3 region is CAWSPGLRYTF. In nucleotides, the CDR3 is TGTGCCTGGTCCCCGGGGTTACGCTACACCTTC. J is TRBJ1-2 and V is TRBV30; D gene uncertain. Germline V gene sequence: CDR1 GTSNPN, CDR2 SVGIG (reference sequence). The V end lost 5 bases, the J end lost 9 bases, and 13 bases lay between the germline ends. The CDR3 runs to 11 residues.

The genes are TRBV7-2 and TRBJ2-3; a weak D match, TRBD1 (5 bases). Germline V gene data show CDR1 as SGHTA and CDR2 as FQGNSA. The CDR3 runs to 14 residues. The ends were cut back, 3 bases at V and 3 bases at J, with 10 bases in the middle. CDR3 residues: CASSFGRATDTQYF. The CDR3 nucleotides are TGTGCCAGCAGCTTCGGCAGGGCAACAGATACGCAGTATTTT.

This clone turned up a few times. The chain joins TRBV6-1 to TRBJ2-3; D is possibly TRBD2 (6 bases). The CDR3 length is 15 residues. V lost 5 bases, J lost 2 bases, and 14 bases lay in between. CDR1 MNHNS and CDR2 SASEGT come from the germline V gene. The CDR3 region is CASSSTSRVTDTQYF. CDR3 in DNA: TGTGCCAGCAGTTCCACTAGCCGAGTCACAGATACGCAGTATTTT.

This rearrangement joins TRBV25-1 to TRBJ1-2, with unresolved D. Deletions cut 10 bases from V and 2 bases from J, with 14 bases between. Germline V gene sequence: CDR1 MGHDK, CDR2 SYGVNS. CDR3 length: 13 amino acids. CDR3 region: CATQNQRNYGYTF. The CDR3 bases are TGTGCCACCCAGAATCAAAGAAACTATGGCTACACCTTC.

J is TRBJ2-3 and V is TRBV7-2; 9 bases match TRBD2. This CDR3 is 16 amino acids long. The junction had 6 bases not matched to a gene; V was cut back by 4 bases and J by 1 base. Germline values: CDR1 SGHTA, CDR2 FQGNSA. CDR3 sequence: CASSSGRGGGTDTQYF. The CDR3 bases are TGTGCCAGCAGCTCGGGGCGGGGGGGAGGCACAGATACGCAGTATTTT.

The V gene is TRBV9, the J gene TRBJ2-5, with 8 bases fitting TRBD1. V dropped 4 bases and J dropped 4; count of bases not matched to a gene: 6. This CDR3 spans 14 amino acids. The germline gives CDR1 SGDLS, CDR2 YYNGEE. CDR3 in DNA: TGTGCCAGCAGCCAACAGGGGGTTTCAGAGACCCAGTACTTC. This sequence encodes CASSQQGVSETQYF.

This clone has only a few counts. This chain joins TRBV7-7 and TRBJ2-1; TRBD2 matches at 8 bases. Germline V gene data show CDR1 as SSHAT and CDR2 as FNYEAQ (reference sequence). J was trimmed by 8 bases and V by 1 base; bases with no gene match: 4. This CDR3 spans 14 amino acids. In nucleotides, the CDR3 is TGTGCCAGCAGCTTAGGCGGGGGGAGCGATGAGCAGTTCTTC. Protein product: CASSLGGGSDEQFF.